These 15 T cell receptor beta chains were all obtained from the same sample, sequenced in a study of T-cell reconstitution after alpha-beta-depleted transplantation in children. Unique molecular identifiers were incorporated during preparation of the TCRbeta library. Using its own MiXCR run on the PCR reads, TCRdb lists one record per CDR3 protein. The table lists 500,000 to 600,000 distinct CDR3 sequences, around 16% of them singletons. The specimen comprised PBMCs from the stem cell graft donor, sampled from the stem cell graft. These receptors all stem from a human donor who donated a stem cell graft to a child with acute lymphoblastic leukemia.

Here the CDR3 DNA reads TGTGCCTGGGCAGACTACGAGCAGTACTTC. Its protein is CAWADYEQYF. This chain connects TRBV30 to TRBJ2-7, with D hard to call. The ends were cut back, 5 bases at V and 3 bases at J, with 5 bases in the middle. CDR3 size: 10 residues. Germline loops: CDR1 GTSNPN, CDR2 SVGIG (reference sequence).

The rearrangement joins TRBV4-1 to TRBJ1-1; D unresolved. The CDR3 totals 14 residues. Germline lookup yields CDR1 MGHRA and CDR2 YSYEKL. Trimming removed 2 bases at V and 0 bases at J, with 7 bases between. Here the CDR3 reads CASSQSLMNTEAFF. The CDR3 DNA is TGCGCCAGCAGCCAAAGTCTAATGAACACTGAAGCTTTCTTT.

J is TRBJ2-7 and V is TRBV6-1; D remains unclear. In germline, CDR1 is MNHNS, CDR2 SASEGT. The CDR3 runs to 11 residues. V was shortened by 8 bases and J by 7 bases, with 12 bases between the two germline ends. The CDR3 nucleotides are TGTGCCAGCGTAGAATTGGGGGAGCAGTACTTC. Amino acid sequence: CASVELGEQYF.

A few counts support this clonotype. V usage is TRBV5-1 and J usage is TRBJ2-1; D gene ambiguous. The V and J ends lost 6 bases and 10 bases respectively, with 11 bases between them. This CDR3 spans 11 amino acids. Germline V gene sequence: CDR1 SGHRS, CDR2 YFSETQ. CDR3 loop: CASISRGEQFF. The CDR3 nucleotides are TGCGCCAGCATAAGCAGAGGCGAGCAGTTCTTC. Full variable domain (missing parts from reference TRBV5-1 and TRBJ2-1): KAGVTQTPRYLIKTRGQQVTLSCSPISGHRSVSWYQQTPGQGLQFLFEYFSETQRNKGNFPGRFSGRQFSNSRSEMNVSTLELGDSALYLCASISRGEQFFGPGTRLTVL.

The J gene is TRBJ2-3, the V gene TRBV6-1; TRBD2 might be the D (6 bases). CDR1 and CDR2 (germline): MNHNS, SASEGT. V shed 6 bases and J shed 2 bases, with 27 bases lying between them. The CDR3 totals 19 residues. This chain's CDR3 is CASSPGPWRDGGVTDTQYF. In DNA form, the CDR3 reads TGTGCCAGCAGCCCTGGGCCCTGGCGGGACGGTGGGGTCACAGATACGCAGTATTTT.

The rearrangement joins TRBV7-2 to TRBJ2-1, with D possibly TRBD2 on 6 matching bases. Germline lookup yields CDR1 SGHTA and CDR2 FQGNSA. CDR3 size: 15 residues. Trimming stripped 2 bases from V and 6 bases from J, with 14 bases between. Written as DNA, the CDR3 is TGTGCCAGCAGCTTACCTAGCGTGGCCCTCAATGAGCAGTTCTTC. This gives the protein CASSLPSVALNEQFF.

This clonotype is a singleton in its sample. V is TRBV4-1 and J is TRBJ1-5, with D maybe TRBD1 (5 bases). Between the trimmed V and J ends, which lost 3 bases and 5 bases, there was a span of 14 bases. CDR1 is MGHRA, CDR2 YSYEKL, per germline. There are 15 residues in the CDR3. CDR3 bases: TGCGCCAGCAGCCATGGGGCCATTTGGGATCAGCCCCAGCATTTT. Encoded protein: CASSHGAIWDQPQHF.

This clonotype turned up a few times. This chain links TRBV5-6 with TRBJ1-2, with 8 positions matching TRBD1. Germline V gene lookup returns CDR1 SGHDT and CDR2 YYEEEE. Trimming took 2 bases from V and 3 from J; bases not matched to a gene: 6. This CDR3 is built from 15 residues. The CDR3 is CASSFRGQGDYGYTF. CDR3 bases: TGTGCCAGCAGCTTCCGCGGACAGGGAGACTATGGCTACACCTTC. Full variable domain (outside the CDR3, taken from reference TRBV5-6 and TRBJ1-2): DAGVTQSPTHLIKTRGQQVTLRCSPKSGHDTVSWYQQALGQGPQFIFQYYEEEERQRGNFPDRFSGHQFPNYSSELNVNALLLGDSALYLCASSFRGQGDYGYTFGSGTRLTVV.

The V and J genes are TRBV15 and TRBJ1-1; D is ambiguous. In germline, CDR1 is LNHNV, CDR2 YYDKDF (reference sequence). The CDR3 spans 14 residues. Trimming stripped 8 bases from V and 0 bases from J, with 13 bases between. The CDR3 DNA reads TGTGCCACCCAGGAGGGAAGGGTGAACACTGAAGCTTTCTTT. This gives the protein CATQEGRVNTEAFF.

This clonotype was counted between two and nine times. This chain's CDR3 is CASSYPGLGQPTNTEAFF. The DNA for the CDR3 is TGTGCCAGCAGTTACCCCGGGCTAGGCCAGCCCACAAACACTGAAGCTTTCTTT. The chain carries TRBV6-5 and TRBJ1-1, with D unclear. Trimming cost V 2 bases and J 2 bases, with 21 bases left between them. The length of the CDR3 is 18 residues. Germline V gene data show CDR1 as MNHEY and CDR2 as SVGAGI.

This clonotype was counted between two and nine times. The chain uses TRBV18 and TRBJ2-7; no clear D gene. This CDR3 spans 14 amino acids. Germline loops: CDR1 KGHSH, CDR2 LQKENI. V lost 5 bases and J 4 bases, leaving 15 bases between the germline ends. CDR3 sequence (DNA): TGTGCCAGCTCAACCACGGGTGGGAAGTACGAGCAGTACTTC. This encodes CASSTTGGKYEQYF.

There are a few counts of this clonotype. The chain employs TRBV29-1 and TRBJ1-4, with a possible D match to TRBD1 (6 bases). Germline V lookup: CDR1 SQVTM, CDR2 ANQGSEA. The CDR3 covers 12 residues. Trimming left V 3 bases short and J 5 bases short, with 7 bases between. CDR3 residues: CSVDQGNEKLFF. CDR3 coding DNA: TGCAGCGTTGACCAGGGGAATGAAAAACTGTTTTTT.

This clonotype was seen a few times. V and J are TRBV5-1 and TRBJ1-1, with 8 bases lining up with TRBD1. This CDR3 comprises 16 residues. V trimming: 0 bases; J trimming: 4 bases; junction bases outside the gene matches: 8. Germline V gives CDR1 SGHRS, CDR2 YFSETQ. The CDR3 coding sequence is TGCGCCAGCAGCTTGGTGCGACAGGGGTACGGCACTGAAGCTTTCTTT. Amino acids: CASSLVRQGYGTEAFF.

This clonotype was seen a handful of times. The rearrangement joins TRBV20-1 to TRBJ2-7, with 8 bases identical to TRBD1. The germline gives CDR1 DFQATT, CDR2 SNEGSKA (reference sequence). CDR3 length: 14 amino acids. After removal of 1 base from V and 4 bases from J, the junction contained 6 bases not matched to a gene. The CDR3 DNA sequence: TGCAGTGCTAGAGCGGTTACAGGGGGGTACGAGCAGTACTTC. Protein product: CSARAVTGGYEQYF.

This clonotype came up many times. The chain uses TRBV5-1 and TRBJ1-5, with D perhaps TRBD1 (5 bases). The germline gives CDR1 SGHRS, CDR2 YFSETQ. This CDR3 has 13 residues. Trimming removed 3 bases at V and 9 bases at J, with 13 bases between. The CDR3 DNA is TGCGCCAGCAGCTGGGACGGGCCACTGCCCCAGCATTTT. It yields the protein CASSWDGPLPQHF.